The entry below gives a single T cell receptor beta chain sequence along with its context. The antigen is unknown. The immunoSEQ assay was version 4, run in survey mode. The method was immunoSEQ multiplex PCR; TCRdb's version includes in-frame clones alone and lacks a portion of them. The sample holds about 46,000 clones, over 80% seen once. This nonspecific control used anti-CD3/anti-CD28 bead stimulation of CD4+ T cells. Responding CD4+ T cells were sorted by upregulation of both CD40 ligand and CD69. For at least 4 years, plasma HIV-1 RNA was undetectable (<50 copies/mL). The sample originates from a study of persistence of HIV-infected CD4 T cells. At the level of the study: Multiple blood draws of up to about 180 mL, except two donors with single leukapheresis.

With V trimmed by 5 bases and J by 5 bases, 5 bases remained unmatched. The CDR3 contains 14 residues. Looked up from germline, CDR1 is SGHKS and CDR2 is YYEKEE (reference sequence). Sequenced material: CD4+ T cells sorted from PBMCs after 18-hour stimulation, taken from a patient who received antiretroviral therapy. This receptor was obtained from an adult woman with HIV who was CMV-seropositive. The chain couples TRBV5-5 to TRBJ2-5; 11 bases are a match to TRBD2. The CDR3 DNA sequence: TGTGCCAGCAGTCCCAGGACTAGCGGGGAGACCCAGTACTTC. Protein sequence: CASSPRTSGETQYF. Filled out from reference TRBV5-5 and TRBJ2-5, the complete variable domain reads DAGVTQSPTHLIKTRGQQVTLRCSPISGHKSVSWYQQVLGQGPQFIFQYYEKEERGRGNFPDRFSARQFPNYSSELNVNALLLGDSALYLCASSPRTSGETQYFGPGTRLLVL.